The 9 T cell receptor beta chains presented below share a single source sample, sequenced in a study of preoperative IRX-2 immunotherapy in early breast cancer. Treatment noted: preoperative locoregional IRX-2 cytokine immunotherapy. Sequencing used immunoSEQ multiplex PCR; TCRdb keeps in-frame clones, though not all of them. The repertoire holds 30,000 to 35,000 clones, roughly 80% seen once, with 2.5% in the top ten. Specimen: lymph node tissue, collected from a patient treated with IRX-2 immunotherapy. The source of these receptors is a human donor with breast cancer.

The table lists this clone with a few counts. The genes are TRBV6-8 and TRBJ1-1; D is unclear. From germline, CDR1 is MNHGY and CDR2 SAAAGT. The CDR3 length is 12 residues. V was pared by 6 bases and J by 5 bases, with 10 bases between. CDR3 coding DNA: TGTGCCAGCAGCAGAAGGGAGACTGAAGCTTTCTTT. Protein: CASSRRETEAFF.

V is TRBV7-1 and J is TRBJ1-2, with a possible D match to TRBD1 (5 bases). TRBV7-1 is recorded as an ORF, its role being uncertain. The CDR3 has 15 amino acids. V was trimmed by 4 bases and J by 6 bases, leaving 18 bases between them. The CDR3 protein is CASSLKGYRLDGYTF. CDR3 DNA sequence: TGTGCCAGCAGCTTAAAGGGGTACAGGTTAGATGGCTACACCTTC.

The chain employs TRBV9 and TRBJ2-6, with D maybe TRBD1 (5 bases). The germline V gene has CDR1 SGDLS and CDR2 YYNGEE. V was trimmed by 7 bases and J by 2 bases, leaving 10 bases between them. CDR3 length equals 14 residues. CDR3 residues: CASRKDTGANVLTF. The DNA for the CDR3 is TGTGCCAGCCGCAAGGACACTGGGGCCAACGTCCTGACTTTC.

V gene TRBV22-1 combines with J gene TRBJ2-7; TRBD1 was called by the table and not checked on the DNA. TRBV22-1 is given as a pseudogene. The CDR3 runs to 17 residues. CDR3 region: CASTRPPSQGYSYEQYF. The CDR3 DNA is TGTGCCAGCACCCGCCCGCCCTCCCAGGGTTACTCCTACGAGCAGTACTTC.

In its sample, this clone was seen a few times. This chain links TRBV11-3 with TRBJ1-4, with D perhaps TRBD1 (5 bases). Germline CDR1 is SGHNT and CDR2 is YENEEA. CDR3 size: 14 residues. Deletions cut 5 bases from V and 6 bases from J, with 13 bases between. CDR3 sequence (DNA): TGTGCCAGCAGCCTCCGGGACGGGGATGAAAAACTGTTTTTT. Translated, it gives CASSLRDGDEKLFF.

CDR3 loop: CASNPRGGYNEQFF. In nucleotides, the CDR3 is TGTGCCAGTAATCCCAGGGGCGGATACAATGAGCAGTTCTTC. The rearrangement links TRBV19 to TRBJ2-1; tentative D call: TRBD1 (6 bases). Trimming shortened V by 7 bases and J by 4 bases, and 14 bases separated the two germline ends. Germline CDR1 and CDR2: LNHDA and SQIVND (reference sequence). The CDR3 spans 14 residues.

The rearrangement uses TRBV19 and TRBJ2-2; 9 bases line up with TRBD2. The CDR3 sequence is 21 residues long. CDR1 and CDR2 from the germline V gene are LNHDA and SQIVND (reference sequence). After removal of 5 bases from V and 2 bases from J, the junction contained 21 bases not matched to a gene. CDR3 DNA sequence: TGTGCCAGTAGTGAATCGCCCCTAGCGGGGACATGGTCCAAAAACACCGGGGAGCTGTTTTTT. Translated, it gives CASSESPLAGTWSKNTGELFF.

The chain is built from TRBV30 and TRBJ2-3; tentatively, D is TRBD2 (6 bases). CDR3 length: 13 residues. CDR1 is GTSNPN and CDR2 is SVGIG in the germline V gene (reference sequence). The ends were cut back, 4 bases at V and 2 bases at J, with 10 bases in the middle. In DNA form, the CDR3 reads TGTGCCTGGACTCGGGGGACCACAGATACGCAGTATTTT. Its protein is CAWTRGTTDTQYF.

The chain employs TRBV9 and TRBJ2-3; unclear D gene. Trimming stripped 4 bases from V and 6 bases from J, with 9 bases between. The CDR3 has 12 residues. CDR1 SGDLS and CDR2 YYNGEE come from the germline V gene. The CDR3 DNA sequence: TGTGCCAGCAGCCTCGAAGGGGATACGCAGTATTTT. Encoded protein: CASSLEGDTQYF.